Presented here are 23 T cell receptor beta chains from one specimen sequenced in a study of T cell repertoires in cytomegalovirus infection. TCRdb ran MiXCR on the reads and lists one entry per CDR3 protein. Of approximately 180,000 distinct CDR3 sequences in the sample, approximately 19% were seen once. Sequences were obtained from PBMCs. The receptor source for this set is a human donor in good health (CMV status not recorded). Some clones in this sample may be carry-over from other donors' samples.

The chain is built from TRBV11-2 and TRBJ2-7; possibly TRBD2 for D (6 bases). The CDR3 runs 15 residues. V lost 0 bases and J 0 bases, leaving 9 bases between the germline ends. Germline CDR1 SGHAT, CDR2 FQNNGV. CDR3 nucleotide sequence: TGTGCCAGCAGCTTAGAGCGGGGAAACTCCTACGAGCAGTACTTC. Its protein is CASSLERGNSYEQYF.

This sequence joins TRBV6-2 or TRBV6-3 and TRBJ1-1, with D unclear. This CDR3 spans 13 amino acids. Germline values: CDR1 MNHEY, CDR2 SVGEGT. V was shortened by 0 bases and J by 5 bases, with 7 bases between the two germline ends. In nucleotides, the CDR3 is TGTGCCAGCAGTTACTCAGAAGGGACTGAAGCTTTCTTT. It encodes CASSYSEGTEAFF.

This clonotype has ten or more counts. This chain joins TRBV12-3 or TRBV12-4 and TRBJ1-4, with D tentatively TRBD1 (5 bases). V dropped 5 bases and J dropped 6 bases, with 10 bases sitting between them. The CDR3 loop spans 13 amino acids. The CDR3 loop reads CASSHDSDEKLFF. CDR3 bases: TGTGCCAGCAGTCACGACAGCGATGAAAAACTGTTTTTT.

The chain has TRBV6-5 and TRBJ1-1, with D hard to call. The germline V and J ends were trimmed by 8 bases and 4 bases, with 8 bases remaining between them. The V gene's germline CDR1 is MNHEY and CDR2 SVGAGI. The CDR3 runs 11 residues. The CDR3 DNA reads TGTGCCAGCTATCGGTTCACTGAAGCTTTCTTT. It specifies CASYRFTEAFF.

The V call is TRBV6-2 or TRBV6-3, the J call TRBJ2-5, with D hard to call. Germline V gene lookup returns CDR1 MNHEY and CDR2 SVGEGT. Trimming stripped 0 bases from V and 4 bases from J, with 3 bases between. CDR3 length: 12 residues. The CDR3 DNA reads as TGTGCCAGCAGTTACTCGGCAGAGACCCAGTACTTC. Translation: CASSYSAETQYF.

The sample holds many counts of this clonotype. CDR3 amino acids: CASSLHSVGRDGYTF. DNA for the CDR3: TGTGCCAGCAGTTTACACAGCGTTGGAAGAGATGGCTACACCTTC. The chain combines TRBV28 with TRBJ1-2, with D unclear. The CDR3 is made up of 15 amino acids. Trimming cost V 2 bases and J 6 bases, with 16 bases left between them. Germline assignment: CDR1 MDHEN and CDR2 SYDVKM.

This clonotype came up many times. The CDR3 DNA reads as TGTGCCAGCAGCGGCCACCCCGGGCAGCCCCAGCATTTT. Translation gives CASSGHPGQPQHF. The chain carries TRBV7-2 and TRBJ1-5; D is undetermined. Germline V lookup: CDR1 SGHTA, CDR2 FQGNSA. The CDR3 loop spans 13 amino acids. Trimming shortened V by 5 bases and J by 7 bases, and 12 bases separated the two germline ends.

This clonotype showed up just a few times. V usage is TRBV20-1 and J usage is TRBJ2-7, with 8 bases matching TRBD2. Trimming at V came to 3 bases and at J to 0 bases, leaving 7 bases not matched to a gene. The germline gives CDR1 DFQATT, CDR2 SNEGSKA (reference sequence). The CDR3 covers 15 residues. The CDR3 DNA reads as TGCAGTGCTAGTGTCGGGGGGGGCTCCTCCTACGAGCAGTACTTC. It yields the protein CSASVGGGSSYEQYF.

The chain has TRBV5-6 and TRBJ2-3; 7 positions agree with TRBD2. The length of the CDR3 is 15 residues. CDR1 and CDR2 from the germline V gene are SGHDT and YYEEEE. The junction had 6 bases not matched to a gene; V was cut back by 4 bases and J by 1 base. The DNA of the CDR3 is TGTGCCAGCAGCGTAGCGGGCGGCGGCACAGATACGCAGTATTTT. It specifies CASSVAGGGTDTQYF.

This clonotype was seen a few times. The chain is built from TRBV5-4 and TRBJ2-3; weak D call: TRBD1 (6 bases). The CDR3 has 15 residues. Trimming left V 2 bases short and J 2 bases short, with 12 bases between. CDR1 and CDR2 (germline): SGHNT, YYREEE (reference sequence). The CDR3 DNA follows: TGTGCCAGCAGCTTACAGGGACGCCACACAGATACGCAGTATTTT. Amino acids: CASSLQGRHTDTQYF.

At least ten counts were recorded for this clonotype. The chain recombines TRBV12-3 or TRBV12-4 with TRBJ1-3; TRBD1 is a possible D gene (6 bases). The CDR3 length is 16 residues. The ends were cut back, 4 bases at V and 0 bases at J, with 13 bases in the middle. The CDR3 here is CASSYREPYSGNTIYF. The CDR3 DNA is TGTGCCAGCAGTTACAGGGAGCCTTACTCTGGAAACACCATATATTTT.

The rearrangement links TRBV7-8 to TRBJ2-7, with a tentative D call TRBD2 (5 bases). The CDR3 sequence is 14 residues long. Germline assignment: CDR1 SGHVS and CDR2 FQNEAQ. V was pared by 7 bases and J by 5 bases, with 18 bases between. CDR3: CASTGRGRDNEQYF. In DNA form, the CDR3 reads TGTGCCAGCACGGGAAGAGGGAGAGACAACGAGCAGTACTTC.

The CDR3 region has the DNA TGTGCCAGCAGTGTTGAGTTTGGGACTGAAGCTTTCTTT. It is translated as CASSVEFGTEAFF. The chain employs TRBV6-4 and TRBJ1-1; D is ambiguous. V lost 4 bases, J lost 5 bases, and 11 bases lay in between. The CDR3 has 13 residues. In germline, CDR1 is MRHNA, CDR2 SNTAGT.

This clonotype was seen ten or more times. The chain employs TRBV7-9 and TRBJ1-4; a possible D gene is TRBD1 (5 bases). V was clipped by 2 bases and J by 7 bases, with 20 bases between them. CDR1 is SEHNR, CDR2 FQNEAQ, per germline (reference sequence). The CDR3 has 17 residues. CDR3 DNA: TGTGCCAGCAGCTTACTAGGAACCGGGACCCCCCGTGAAAAACTGTTTTTT. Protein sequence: CASSLLGTGTPREKLFF.

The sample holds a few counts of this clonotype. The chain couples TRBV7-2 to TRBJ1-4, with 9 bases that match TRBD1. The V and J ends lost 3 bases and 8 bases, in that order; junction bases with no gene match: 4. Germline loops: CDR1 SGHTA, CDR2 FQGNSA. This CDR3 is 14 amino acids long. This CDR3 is CASSLDRGWEKLFF. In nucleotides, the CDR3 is TGTGCCAGCAGCTTGGACAGGGGATGGGAAAAACTGTTTTTT.

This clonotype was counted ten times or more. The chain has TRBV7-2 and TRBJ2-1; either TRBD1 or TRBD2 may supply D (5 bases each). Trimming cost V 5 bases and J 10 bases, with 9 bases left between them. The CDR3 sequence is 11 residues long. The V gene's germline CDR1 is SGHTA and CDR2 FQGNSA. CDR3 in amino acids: CASSLWGEQFF. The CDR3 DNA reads TGTGCCAGCAGCCTCTGGGGGGAGCAGTTCTTC.

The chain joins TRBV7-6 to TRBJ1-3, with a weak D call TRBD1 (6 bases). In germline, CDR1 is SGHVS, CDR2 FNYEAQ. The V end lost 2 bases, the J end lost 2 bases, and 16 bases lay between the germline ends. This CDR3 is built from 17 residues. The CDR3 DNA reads TGTGCCAGCAGCTTAAGGGACACCTGGGTTGCTGGAAACACCATATATTTT. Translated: CASSLRDTWVAGNTIYF. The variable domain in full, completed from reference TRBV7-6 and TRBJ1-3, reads GAGVSQSPRYKVTKRGQDVALRCDPISGHVSLYWYRQALGQGPEFLTYFNYEAQQDKSGLPNDRFSAERPEGSISTLTIQRTEQRDSAMYRCASSLRDTWVAGNTIYFGEGSWLTVV.

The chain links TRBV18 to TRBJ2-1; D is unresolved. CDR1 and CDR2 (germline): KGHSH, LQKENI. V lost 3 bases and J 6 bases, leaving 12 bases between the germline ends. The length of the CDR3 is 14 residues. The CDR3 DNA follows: TGTGCCAGCTCACCTAATAGCCCGGGCAATGAGCAGTTCTTC. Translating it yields CASSPNSPGNEQFF. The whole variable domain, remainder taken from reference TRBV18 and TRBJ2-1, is NAGVMQNPRHLVRRRGQEARLRCSPMKGHSHVYWYRQLPEEGLKFMVYLQKENIIDESGMPKERFSAEFPKEGPSILRIQQVVRGDSAAYFCASSPNSPGNEQFFGPGTRLTVL.

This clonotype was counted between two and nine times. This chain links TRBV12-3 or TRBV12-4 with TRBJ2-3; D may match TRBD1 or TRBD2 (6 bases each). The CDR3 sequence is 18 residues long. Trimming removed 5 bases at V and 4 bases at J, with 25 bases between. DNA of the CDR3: TGTGCCAGCAGTACTCTGCCCCGAGGGGGGAGTTATTCAGATACGCAGTATTTT. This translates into CASSTLPRGGSYSDTQYF.

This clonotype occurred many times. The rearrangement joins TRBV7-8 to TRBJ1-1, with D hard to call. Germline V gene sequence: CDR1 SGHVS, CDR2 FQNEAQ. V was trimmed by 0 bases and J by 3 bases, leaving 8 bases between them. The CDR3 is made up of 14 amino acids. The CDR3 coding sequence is TGTGCCAGCAGCTTAGCCAGAGGGCACACTGAAGCTTTCTTT. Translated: CASSLARGHTEAFF. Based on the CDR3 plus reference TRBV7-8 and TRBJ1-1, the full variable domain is GAGVSQSPRYKVAKRGQDVALRCDPISGHVSLFWYQQALGQGPEFLTYFQNEAQLDKSGLPSDRFFAERPEGSVSTLKIQRTQQEDSAVYLCASSLARGHTEAFFGQGTRLTVV.

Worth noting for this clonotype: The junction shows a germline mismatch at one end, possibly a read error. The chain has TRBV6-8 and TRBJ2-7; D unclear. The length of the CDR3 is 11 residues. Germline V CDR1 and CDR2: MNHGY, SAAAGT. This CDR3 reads CASSYSGNQCF. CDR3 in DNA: TGTGCCAGCAGTTACTCGGGGAATCAGTGCTTC.

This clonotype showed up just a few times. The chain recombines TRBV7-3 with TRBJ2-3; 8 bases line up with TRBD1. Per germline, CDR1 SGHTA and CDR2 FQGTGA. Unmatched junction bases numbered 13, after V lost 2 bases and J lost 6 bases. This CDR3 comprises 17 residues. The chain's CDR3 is CASSLGAGGGRADTQYF. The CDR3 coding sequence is TGTGCCAGCAGCTTAGGGGCAGGGGGCGGTAGGGCGGATACGCAGTATTTT.

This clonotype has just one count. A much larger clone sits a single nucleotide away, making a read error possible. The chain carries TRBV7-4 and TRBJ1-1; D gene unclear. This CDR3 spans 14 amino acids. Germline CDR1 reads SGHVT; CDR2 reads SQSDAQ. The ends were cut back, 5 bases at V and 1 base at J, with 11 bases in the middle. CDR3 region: CASSPGYRNTEAFF. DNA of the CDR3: TGTGCCAGCAGCCCCGGATACCGGAACACTGAAGCTTTCTTT.